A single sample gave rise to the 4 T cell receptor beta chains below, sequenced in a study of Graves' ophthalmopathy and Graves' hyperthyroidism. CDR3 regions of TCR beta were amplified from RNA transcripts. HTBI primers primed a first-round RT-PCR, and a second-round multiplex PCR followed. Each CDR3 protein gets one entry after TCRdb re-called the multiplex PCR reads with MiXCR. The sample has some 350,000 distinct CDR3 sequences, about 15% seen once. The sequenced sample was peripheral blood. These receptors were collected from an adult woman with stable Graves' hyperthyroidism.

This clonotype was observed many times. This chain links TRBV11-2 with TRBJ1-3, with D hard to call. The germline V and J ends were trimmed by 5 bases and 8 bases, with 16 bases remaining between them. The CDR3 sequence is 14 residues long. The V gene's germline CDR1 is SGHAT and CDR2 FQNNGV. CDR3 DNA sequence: TGTGCCAGCAGCGCGCTCCCAGCCGGGGACACCATATATTTT. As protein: CASSALPAGDTIYF.

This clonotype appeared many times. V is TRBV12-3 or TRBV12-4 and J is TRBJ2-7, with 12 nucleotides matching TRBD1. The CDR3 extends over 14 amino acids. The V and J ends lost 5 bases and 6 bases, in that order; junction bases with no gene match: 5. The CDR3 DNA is TGTGCCAGCAGTGCCGGGACAGGGGGCTCCGAGCAGTACTTC. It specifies CASSAGTGGSEQYF.

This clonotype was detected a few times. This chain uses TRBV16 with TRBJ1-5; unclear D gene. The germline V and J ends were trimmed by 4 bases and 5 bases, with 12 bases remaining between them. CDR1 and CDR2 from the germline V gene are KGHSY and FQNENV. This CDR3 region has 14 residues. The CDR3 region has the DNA TGTGCCAGCAGCCTAATGAAAGGACATCAGCCCCAGCATTTT. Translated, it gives CASSLMKGHQPQHF.

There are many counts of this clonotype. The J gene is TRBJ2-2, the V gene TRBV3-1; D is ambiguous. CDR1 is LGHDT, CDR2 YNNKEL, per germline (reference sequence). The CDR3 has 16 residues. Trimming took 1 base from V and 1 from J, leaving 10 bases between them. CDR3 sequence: CASSQGLRGNTGELFF. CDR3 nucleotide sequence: TGTGCCAGCAGCCAAGGTTTGCGAGGGAACACCGGGGAGCTGTTTTTT.